The next 5 T cell receptor beta chains were all read from a single sample in a study of blood T cell repertoires in COVID-19. Produced via immunoSEQ multiplex PCR; TCRdb's table is partial and in-frame only. The data hold some 87,000 clones, with approximately 75% observed a single time. Sequences were obtained from peripheral blood. Receptors originate from a human donor in a cohort sampled during active COVID-19.

This chain joins TRBV29-1 and TRBJ1-5; TRBD1 aligns across 12 bases. V dropped 4 bases and J dropped 6; count of bases not matched to a gene: 7. This CDR3 spans 15 amino acids. Looked up from germline, CDR1 is SQVTM and CDR2 is ANQGSEA. Here the CDR3 DNA reads TGCAGCGTTGGGGGGACAGGGGGCTCAAGTCAGCCCCAGCATTTT. Amino acids: CSVGGTGGSSQPQHF.

This sequence joins TRBV11-2 and TRBJ2-7; D gene unclear. Germline-derived CDR1 and CDR2 are SGHAT and FQNNGV. The CDR3 runs to 14 residues. The ends were cut back, 3 bases at V and 6 bases at J, with 15 bases in the middle. The CDR3 spells CASSFDTALFEQYF. The CDR3 DNA sequence: TGTGCCAGCAGCTTCGACACCGCTCTATTCGAGCAGTACTTC.

The chain is built from TRBV3-1 (or the pseudogene TRBV3-2) and TRBJ1-2, with D possibly matching TRBD1 (5 bases). V lost 5 bases to trimming and J lost 11 bases, with 12 bases between them. The CDR3 length is 11 residues. The germline CDR1 and CDR2 sequences are LGHDT and YNNKEL (reference sequence). CDR3 region: CASSVGGGYTF. CDR3 sequence (DNA): TGTGCCAGCAGCGTCGGGGGGGGATACACCTTC.

This chain connects TRBV7-6 to TRBJ2-6, with D possibly matching TRBD2 (5 bases). Germline V CDR1 and CDR2: SGHVS, FNYEAQ. Between the trimmed V and J ends, which lost 4 bases and 7 bases, there was a span of 17 bases. The CDR3 covers 16 residues. CDR3 DNA: TGTGCCAGCAGCTCGGCAGGAGGCTCACTTGCCAACGTCCTGACTTTC. As protein: CASSSAGGSLANVLTF.

V gene TRBV29-1 combines with J gene TRBJ2-3, with D perhaps matching TRBD1 (6 bases). This CDR3 region has 14 residues. The germline CDR1 and CDR2 sequences are SQVTM and ANQGSEA. The CDR3: CNRQQGPRTDTQYF. The CDR3 nucleotides are TGCAACCGCCAACAGGGCCCCCGCACAGATACGCAGTATTTT.